This T cell receptor (beta chain) was obtained from a study of response to subunit inactivated influenza vaccine (dated 2018 in TCRdb). About the investigation overall: Deep quantitative profiling of the T cell receptor repertoire was used in the study to follow responses to a trivalent subunit inactivated influenza vaccine.

Library generation was performed with RT-PCR. For sequencing, an Illumina HiSeq 2500 was employed. The public reads were quality trimmed at Q25 with fastp and then assembled into clones with MiXCR by TCRdb, keeping productive beta chains. Each record represents a unique CDR3 protein, reported with the most common genes and DNA among its rows. Within this sample are about 180,000 distinct CDR3 sequences, with around 9% of them counted one time only. The ten largest account for approximately 11% of the sample. V drops 6 bases and J drops 0 bases, leaving 23 bases in between. The CDR3 has 17 amino acids, counting the end cysteine and phenylalanine. Only the CDR3 part of the read is kept: 51 bases, read in frame from the first base. In the germline V gene (reference sequence), CDR1 corresponds to DFQATT and CDR2 to SNEGSKA. This clonotype showed up just a few times. Its specific antigen is unknown. Base quality data are lacking; no much larger clone is found one base away.

Study-wide conclusions, independent of this receptor: The authors suggested that each seasonal influenza vaccination may recruit only a limited number of new T cells.

This receptor was obtained from a man aged 45-60 years who received an inactivated influenza vaccine. Donor details come from another sample of the same person, matched by shared clones. The input for sequencing was non-naive T cells sorted from PBMCs, taken on the day of vaccination. What the cell subset or site label conveys for this sample: memory T cell fraction. The chain employs TRBV20-1 and TRBJ2-5; TRBD2 could be the D gene, as 7 bases match. CDR3 sequence: CSAAGGGRGTDQETQYF. At the DNA level, the sequence is TGCAGTGCCGCTGGGGGGGGGCGGGGGACCGACCAAGAGACCCAGTACTTC.